This record covers a single T cell receptor beta chain. Its cognate antigen has yet to be identified. Base qualities are not recorded, but no much larger clone differs from it by a single base. The data were obtained in a study of cytomegalovirus exposure and HLA in healthy donors (dated 2017 in TCRdb). Study-wide context: According to an earlier analysis of 587 of the donors, some 170 million T cells yielded 90 million to 140 million unique TCR beta sequences and 276 Gb of sequence data. An early release that covered some 640 HLA-typed donors contained around 330 gigabases of sequencing data and tens of millions of unique TCR sequences. Of the approximately 400 genotyped donors, roughly 85% fell in the genetic ancestry cluster associated with self-reported Caucasian donors. The study aimed to test whether signatures of past pathogen exposure could be identified by cataloging public T cell receptors. The study used immunosequencing to profile the T cell repertoires of approximately 630 subjects and linked those repertoires to cytomegalovirus serostatus. A separate validation cohort of 90 to 150 different subjects was used in addition to the roughly 670-subject first cohort. To predict cytomegalovirus infection status, the study brought together high-throughput TCR immunosequencing, statistical association of individual TCRs with disease status, and machine learning. To study patterns of TCR occurrence, a later analysis re-analyzed previously published TCR beta repertoires from several hundred donors and added high-resolution HLA genotyping. Rather than drawing on any new phenotypic data, the later analysis identified candidate immune exposures from TCR beta sequences and the way those sequences occurred across donors. To decide whether each TCR beta V gene segment behaved as functional or pseudogenic, an earlier analysis of some 580 of the donors relied on high-throughput TCR beta sequencing. Donor age, sex, ethnicity and CMV serostatus were collected together with the repertoire data. In a later genetic analysis, genome-wide SNP genotypes for about 55% of the 666 donors were used, and that subset was treated as a discovery cohort. All discovery cohort repertoires had been generated using a single sequencing platform. HLA typing included class I and class II loci at four-digit resolution. The number of donors typed differed by locus, with roughly 620-630 for A, B, C, DRB1 and DQB1, around 520 for DQA1, 606 for DPA1, and some 440 for DPB1. Because of strong linkage in the cohort, roughly five DR-DQ haplotypes were treated as single units for association and clustering. Among roughly 400 genotyped donors of the cohort, an average of approximately 250,000 unique TCR beta nucleotide sequences were sequenced per donor, roughly 18% of them non-productive. Here is what the overall study found, with its caveats: Linkage disequilibrium might explain the correlated functional status among segregating V segments, but an unknown experimental factor could not be excluded. A later analysis associated roughly 17,000 TCR beta sequences with specific HLA alleles at a false discovery rate of 0.05. The study gave a list of more than 150 TCR beta chains associated with cytomegalovirus. The authors suggested that the approach could potentially be generalized to other disease states and immunological phenotypes. A further reported finding was that TCR beta sequences accurately predicted the HLA-A and HLA-B alleles for most subjects in the first cohort. Cytomegalovirus status was reported to be diagnosed by the classifier with high specificity and sensitivity in both the original and validation cohorts. The presence/absence analyses assumed that sequencing depth was roughly uniform across donors, and that assumption may not be true. Across donors, most TCR sequences were observed very rarely, whereas some public TCRs were present in many individuals. An association between a missense DCLRE1C variant and V-gene and J-gene trimming of TCR beta chains was found in a later genetic analysis and replicated in an independent cohort. Because HLA typing was unavailable for some donors at each locus, only the typed subset was used in association tests. A few of the identified cytomegalovirus-associated TCR beta chains were confirmed in vitro to be specific for cytomegalovirus antigens. Because counts were too low, 15 or so rarely observed V segments, including chromosome 9 orphons, were excluded from the earlier analysis of 587 of the donors. Immune exposure information for the cohort was limited to CMV serostatus. When HLA alleles, especially DR and DQ, strongly co-occurred, TCR associations were difficult to assign to individual alleles. Some IMGT-functional V segments, including TRBV6-2 and TRBV6-3, could not be told apart with the 87-base-pair reads, so those segments were excluded. A cluster of highly shared sequence variants was judged likely to be a technical artifact of the sequencing pipeline. According to a later analysis, parvovirus B19, influenza, CMV and Epstein-Barr virus appeared linked to several top co-occurrence clusters. A later analysis found that TCR association rates varied across HLA loci, with DRB1 alleles showing the most associated TCRs and HLA-C alleles the fewest. The cohort was sequenced for TCR beta chains only, and without alpha or paired-chain data the features that could be detected were limited. In a later analysis, HLA-associated TCR beta chains showed more clonal expansion and lower generation probabilities than non-associated chains that were equally common. Compared with the approximately 720-donor mean, donors in an Asian-associated ancestry cluster had fewer N-insertions in productive TCRs, according to a later genetic analysis. According to a later analysis, most CMV-associated TCR beta chains appeared to be HLA-restricted, and the HLA associations seemed to be driven largely by CMV exposure. In an earlier analysis of roughly 560 of the donors, most TCR beta V segments were observed in productive rearrangements about 87% or about 30% of the time, broadly matching IMGT annotations.

The cohort consisted of hundreds of healthy bone marrow donors. Cohort members were all nominally healthy when sampled, although unrecorded immune exposures were likely present. The donor tested CMV seronegative, placing the donor among the roughly 340 seronegative members of the cohort. Every donor gave a peripheral blood sample, and the peripheral blood mononuclear cells from that sample were used for TCR beta sequencing. Genomic DNA was extracted from the blood cell samples with the Qiagen DNeasy Blood Extraction Kit. Sequences MNHNS (CDR1) and SASEGT (CDR2) are obtained from the germline V gene. The CDR3 holds 13 amino acids from the cysteine to the phenylalanine. Only the CDR3 part of the read is kept: 39 bases, read in frame from the first base. A distance of 8 bases separates the germline ends of V and J, which lose 6 bases and 0 bases respectively. Receptors were amplified or captured by the immunoSEQ multiplex PCR assay. A mixture of 60 forward primers for TCR Vbeta segments and 13 reverse primers for TCR Jbeta segments was used in the multiplex PCR. The CDR3 region of rearranged TCR beta genes was amplified from genomic DNA by a multiplex PCR assay. Amplified TCR beta libraries were sequenced as 87-base-pair reads on the Illumina HiSeq System. The study's own analysis went as follows. A later analysis tallied approximately 87 million unique TCR beta chains across the 666 repertoires, and around 9.9 million of those chains were shared by two or more donors. Raw reads were error-corrected and collapsed into unique sequences by a nearest-neighbor algorithm in which closely related sequences were merged to remove PCR and sequencing errors. Alignment of CDR3 sequences to IMGT reference sequences was used to assign V, D and J gene segments. For a sequence to be retained, a match of at least six nucleotides was required to both a V gene segment and a J gene segment. Rearrangements were classified as productive when the CDR3 lacked stop codons and remained in frame with V and J, and all other rearrangements were classified as non-productive. CDR3 was defined according to IMGT convention as the region running from the second conserved V-encoded cysteine to the conserved J-encoded phenylalanine. In an earlier analysis of more than 550 of the donors, sequences lacking an unambiguous match to a single V gene segment were excluded. An earlier analysis of a few hundred of the donors called V segments functional above 56.7% productive rearrangements and segregating when the between-donor standard deviation exceeded 5%. A statistical classification framework was built to diagnose cytomegalovirus status from the catalog of TCR beta chain sequences. In a later analysis, TCR nucleotide sequences were compared against IMGT/GENE-DB human TR gene sequences so that V and J genes could be assigned. The TCRdist pipeline was used in a later analysis to assign CDR3 sequences and most-parsimonious VDJ recombination scenarios. In a later analysis, each TCR beta chain was defined by its CDR3 amino acid sequence together with its V-gene family, and reads lacking a unique V-gene family were excluded. As a way to deal with suspected cross-contamination and a sequencing artifact, a later analysis dropped more than 500 nucleotide sequences that were highly shared and had low generation probability. For each public chain, a later analysis derived a clonal expansion index from normalized ranks of inferred template counts within each repertoire. A later analysis computed generation probabilities with a VDJ recombination model fitted to out-of-frame rearrangements, and checked the results against IGoR. Hypergeometric tests were used in a later analysis to score TCR-TCR, TCR-HLA and TCR-CMV co-occurrence, with a repertoire-size bias correction applied to the TCR pairs. In a later analysis, false discovery rates were estimated by permuting HLA or CMV assignments 20 times. In a later analysis, co-occurring TCRs were grouped with DBSCAN, and TCRdist sequence similarity was added when clustering was performed within HLA-allele-positive subsets. For co-occurrence clustering, repertoires with fewer than 30,000 or more than 120,000 public chains were excluded, along with a handful of repertoires with anomalous nucleotide sharing. TCRdb provides this immuneACCESS table in a form limited to in-frame rearrangements. Some clones are lacking; in checked studies, under half of them reflect an unresolved V gene, and why the rest are absent is not known. The V and J calls and clone size come from that table; D and trimming were worked out from the DNA. Here the sample has about 160,000 clones; 87% occur a single time. The ten biggest clones cover more than 0.7% of the sample.

Sequencing input: PBMCs. The clonotype comes from a woman aged 25 to 39 in good health and CMV-seronegative. Recombination joined TRBV6-1 with TRBJ1-2; no D gene can be assigned with confidence. Here is the DNA: TGTGCCAGCAGAGAGATAGCTAACTATGGCTACACCTTC. This yields the protein CASREIANYGYTF.